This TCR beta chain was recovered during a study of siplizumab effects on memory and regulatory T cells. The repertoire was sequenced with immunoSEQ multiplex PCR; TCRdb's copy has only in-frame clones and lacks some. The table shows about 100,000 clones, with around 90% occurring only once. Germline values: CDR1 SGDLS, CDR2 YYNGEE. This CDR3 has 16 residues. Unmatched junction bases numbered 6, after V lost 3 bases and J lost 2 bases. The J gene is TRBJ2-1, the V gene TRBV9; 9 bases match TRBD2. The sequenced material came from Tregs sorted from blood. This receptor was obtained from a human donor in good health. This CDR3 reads CASSEGLAETYNEQFF. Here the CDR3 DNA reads TGTGCCAGCAGCGAGGGACTAGCCGAAACCTACAATGAGCAGTTCTTC.